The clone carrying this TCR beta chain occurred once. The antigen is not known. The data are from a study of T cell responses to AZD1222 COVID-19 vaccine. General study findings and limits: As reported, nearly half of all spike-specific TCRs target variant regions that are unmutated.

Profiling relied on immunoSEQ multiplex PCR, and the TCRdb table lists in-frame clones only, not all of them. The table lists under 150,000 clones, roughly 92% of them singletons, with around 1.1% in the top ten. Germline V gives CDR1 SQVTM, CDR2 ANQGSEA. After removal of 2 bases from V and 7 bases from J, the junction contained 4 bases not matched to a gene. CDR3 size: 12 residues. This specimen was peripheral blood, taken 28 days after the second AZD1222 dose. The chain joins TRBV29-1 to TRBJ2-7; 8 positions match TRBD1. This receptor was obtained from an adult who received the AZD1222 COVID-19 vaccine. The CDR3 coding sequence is TGCAGCGTTGAACAGGGGGCAGGGGAGCAGTACTTC. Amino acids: CSVEQGAGEQYF.